The present entry profiles one T cell receptor (beta chain) with its context. The record originates from a study of shared clonotypes between healthy human individuals. Study at large: A couple of women and a few men aged 18 to 49 made up the donors.

Free of recent acute infections or vaccinations, the donors were healthy HIV-negative adults. The V end lost 2 bases, the J end lost 7 bases, and 12 bases lay between the germline ends. In germline, CDR1 is MNHEY, CDR2 SVGAGI. The CDR3 is made up of 13 amino acids. DNA at 200 ng, some 31,000 T cell genomes, went into sorted-subset replicate PCRs. Profiled with immunoSEQ multiplex PCR; TCRdb holds only in-frame clones, not every one. This table holds under 750,000 clones, approximately 77% found once. The receptor comes from a woman aged 25 to 45 in good health. The V call is TRBV6-5, the J call TRBJ2-7; no definite D call. The sequenced sample consisted of memory CD4+ T cells sorted from blood. Indicated subset: CD45RA-negative fraction. As DNA, the CDR3 is TGTGCCAGCAGTTACGACCACATTCGGGAGCAGTACTTC. This encodes CASSYDHIREQYF.